A single sample is the source of the 21 T cell receptor beta chains below, sequenced in a study of T cells in narcolepsy. The protocol was immunoSEQ multiplex PCR, while the TCRdb copy is restricted to in-frame clones and leaves out a portion. The data hold over 25,000 clones, with around 86% observed a single time. What was sequenced was CD45RA- memory CD4+ T cells from PBMCs. All receptors come from a human donor with narcolepsy.

This clone was counted a few times. The genes are TRBV30 and TRBJ2-5; 8 nucleotides match TRBD2. V gave up 3 bases and J gave up 5 bases; unmatched junction bases: 5. This CDR3 has 13 amino acids. The germline V gene encodes CDR1 GTSNPN and CDR2 SVGIG (reference sequence). CDR3 loop: CAWSGLALETQYF. Written as DNA, the CDR3 is TGTGCCTGGAGCGGACTAGCTTTGGAGACCCAGTACTTC.

In its sample, this clone was seen once. The V and J genes are TRBV29-1 and TRBJ1-1, with 8 bases fitting TRBD1. The CDR3 is made up of 13 amino acids. V dropped 8 bases and J dropped 5; count of bases not matched to a gene: 10. CDR1 is SQVTM, CDR2 ANQGSEA, per germline. The DNA of the CDR3 is TGCAGCCCAGGACAGGGTCGAGGGACTGAAGCTTTCTTT. Translating it yields CSPGQGRGTEAFF.

The J gene is TRBJ2-1, the V gene TRBV6-9, with 9 bases matching TRBD1. Trimming removed 6 bases from V and 4 bases from J; junction bases left unmatched: 7. The CDR3 has 15 residues. Germline V gene data show CDR1 as MNHGY and CDR2 as SVAAGI. Here the CDR3 reads CASREGQGIYNEQFF. The CDR3 DNA reads TGTGCCAGCAGAGAGGGACAGGGAATTTACAATGAGCAGTTCTTC.

Concerning this clone itself: Within the sample, other DNA sequences also encode this same CDR3. The rearrangement uses TRBV29-1 and TRBJ2-7, with a tentative D call TRBD1 (5 bases). Germline assignment: CDR1 SQVTM and CDR2 ANQGSEA. The CDR3 is 12 residues long. V was cut by 0 bases and J by 3 bases, with 6 bases left in between. The CDR3 region is CSVEDRGYEQYF. DNA for the CDR3: TGCAGCGTTGAAGATAGGGGCTACGAGCAGTACTTC.

The J gene is TRBJ1-1, the V gene TRBV6-5, with 7 nucleotides matching TRBD1. The germline V gene has CDR1 MNHEY and CDR2 SVGAGI. The V segment lost 5 bases and the J segment 11 bases; nucleotides outside the gene matches: 11. The CDR3 runs 13 residues. CDR3 bases: TGTGCCAGCAGTGAATCTCCGGACAGGTCCGCTTTCTTT. Encoded protein: CASSESPDRSAFF.

In the case of this clone: A read error may account for a junction end that differs from germline. CDR3 sequence reads: CASNLGIQGAWTEAFF. Written as DNA, the CDR3 is TGTGCCAGCAACTTGGGCATCCAGGGGGCGTGGACTGAAGCTTTCTTT. V is TRBV5-6 and J is TRBJ1-1; 8 nucleotides match TRBD1. CDR3 length: 16 residues. Germline lookup yields CDR1 SGHDT and CDR2 YYEEEE.

This chain joins TRBV18 and TRBJ2-5; D is unresolved. This CDR3 spans 12 amino acids. Germline CDR1 reads KGHSH; CDR2 reads LQKENI. V was pared by 3 bases and J by 5 bases, with 7 bases between. CDR3 in DNA: TGTGCCAGCTCACCTAATCGGGAGACCCAGTACTTC. Its protein product is CASSPNRETQYF.

DNA for the CDR3: TGTGCCAGCAGCGCCGGGACACTATATAGCAATCAGCCCCAGCATTTT. Translated: CASSAGTLYSNQPQHF. The chain uses TRBV7-9 and TRBJ1-5; D may be TRBD1 (6 bases). V was pared by 5 bases and J by 0 bases, with 14 bases between. Germline V gene lookup returns CDR1 SEHNR and CDR2 FQNEAQ (reference sequence). There are 16 residues in the CDR3.

This clone turned up a few times. The rearrangement links TRBV11-2 to TRBJ2-5; 8 bases align to TRBD1. The germline CDR1 and CDR2 sequences are SGHAT and FQNNGV. This CDR3 comprises 16 residues. V shed 5 bases and J 5 bases; nucleotides not matched to a gene: 13. The CDR3 DNA is TGTGCCAGCAGCCTGCGGACAGGGCGATTAGAGGAGACCCAGTACTTC. Its protein product is CASSLRTGRLEETQYF.

This chain links TRBV7-8 with TRBJ1-1, with no clear D. V was clipped by 6 bases and J by 5 bases, with 10 bases between them. Germline CDR1 is SGHVS and CDR2 is FQNEAQ. This CDR3 region has 12 residues. The CDR3 nucleotides read TGTGCCAGCAGTATTCGTGGGACTGAAGCTTTCTTT. This encodes CASSIRGTEAFF. The complete variable domain, with remaining parts taken from reference TRBV7-8 and TRBJ1-1, reads GAGVSQSPRYKVAKRGQDVALRCDPISGHVSLFWYQQALGQGPEFLTYFQNEAQLDKSGLPSDRFFAERPEGSVSTLKIQRTQQEDSAVYLCASSIRGTEAFFGQGTRLTVV.

The J gene is TRBJ1-1, the V gene TRBV19; the match to TRBD1 covers 8 bases. The CDR3 loop spans 14 amino acids. V was pared by 7 bases and J by 5 bases, with 9 bases of the junction left unmatched. Germline V lookup: CDR1 LNHDA, CDR2 SQIVND (reference sequence). The CDR3 nucleotides are TGTGCCAGTACCGCAGGGGGCTCGTGGACTGAAGCTTTCTTT. This codes for CASTAGGSWTEAFF.

The chain carries TRBV11-2 and TRBJ1-2; D is undetermined. Trimming took 0 bases from V and 8 from J, leaving 16 bases between them. This CDR3 spans 15 amino acids. Germline values: CDR1 SGHAT, CDR2 FQNNGV. The DNA for the CDR3 is TGTGCCAGCAGCTTAGACCTCCAGACTCACCAGGGCTACACCTTC. This sequence encodes CASSLDLQTHQGYTF.

J is TRBJ2-3 and V is TRBV11-2, with TRBD2 as a possible D gene (6 bases). Looked up from germline, CDR1 is SGHAT and CDR2 is FQNNGV. This CDR3 spans 15 amino acids. V lost 5 bases and J lost 2, with 14 bases in between. CDR3 in amino acids: CASSLKAGYTDTQYF. The CDR3 DNA follows: TGTGCCAGCAGCCTCAAAGCGGGCTACACAGATACGCAGTATTTT.

The chain joins TRBV7-9 to TRBJ2-7; perhaps TRBD1 as D (5 bases). CDR3 length: 14 amino acids. The germline CDR1 and CDR2 sequences are SEHNR and FQNEAQ (reference sequence). V lost 2 bases, J lost 5 bases, and 13 bases lay in between. The CDR3 DNA reads as TGTGCCAGCAGCTTAAGGCAGGACACCCACGAGCAGTACTTC. It specifies CASSLRQDTHEQYF.

In DNA, the CDR3 is TGTGCCAGCAGCACTCGGGGGGCCTACGAGCAGTACTTC. Encoded protein: CASSTRGAYEQYF. The rearrangement links TRBV7-2 to TRBJ2-7; 7 bases fit TRBD2. CDR1 is SGHTA and CDR2 is FQGNSA in the germline V gene. The CDR3 sequence is 13 residues long. The V and J ends lost 5 bases and 2 bases, in that order; junction bases with no gene match: 3.

This clone showed up just once. This rearrangement joins TRBV5-5 to TRBJ1-1; possibly TRBD1 for D (5 bases). The V and J ends lost 3 bases and 4 bases respectively, with 13 bases between them. Looked up from germline, CDR1 is SGHKS and CDR2 is YYEKEE (reference sequence). This CDR3 is built from 14 residues. CDR3 coding DNA: TGTGCCAGCAGCTGGGGGTTGGGGACCACTGAAGCTTTCTTT. The encoded protein is CASSWGLGTTEAFF.

V is TRBV30 and J is TRBJ1-1; D remains ambiguous. The germline CDR1 and CDR2 sequences are GTSNPN and SVGIG (reference sequence). The CDR3 sequence is 13 residues long. Trimming stripped 5 bases from V and 6 bases from J, with 16 bases between. In DNA, the CDR3 is TGTGCCTGGTTGGGCAGCGCCCTCGCTGAAGCTTTCTTT. Its protein product is CAWLGSALAEAFF.

The chain joins TRBV5-1 to TRBJ2-1; TRBD2 matches at 9 bases. The CDR3 spans 14 residues. V lost 5 bases to trimming and J lost 3 bases; unmatched junction nucleotides: 3. Germline V CDR1 and CDR2: SGHRS, YFSETQ. CDR3 DNA sequence: TGCGCCAGCAGTCTAGCGGGGAACTACAATGAGCAGTTCTTC. Translated: CASSLAGNYNEQFF.

This chain joins TRBV27 and TRBJ1-1; TRBD1 agrees at 8 bases. Germline values: CDR1 MNHEY, CDR2 SMNVEV (reference sequence). The CDR3 has 17 amino acids. V lost 6 bases and J lost 1; bases outside the gene matches: 13. The CDR3 DNA follows: TGTGCCAGCAGACGCAGGACAGGGCGAGTTGAGAACACTGAAGCTTTCTTT. This sequence encodes CASRRRTGRVENTEAFF.

The chain is built from TRBV21-1 and TRBJ2-7; TRBD2, as called in the table, went unchecked against the DNA. TRBV21-1 is recorded as a pseudogene. This CDR3 has 16 residues. For the CDR3, the DNA is TGTGCCAGCAGCAAATCTTTGGGGACTAGCGGGTACGAGCAGTACTTC. This sequence encodes CASSKSLGTSGYEQYF.

The chain recombines TRBV28 with TRBJ2-2; possibly TRBD1 for D (8 bases). The CDR3 is 17 amino acids. The germline CDR1 and CDR2 sequences are MDHEN and SYDVKM. The V end was cut by 2 bases, the J end by 4 bases, with 17 bases between. The CDR3 coding sequence is TGTGCCAGCAGTTTACTACAGGGGGGGCGGCTCACCGGGGAGCTGTTTTTT. This translates into CASSLLQGGRLTGELFF.